The present T cell receptor (beta chain) was sequenced within a study of T cell responses to AZD1222 COVID-19 vaccine. This clone was recorded once. This table comes from immunoSEQ multiplex PCR, and its TCRdb copy is limited to in-frame clones, with some not included. The data contain some 97,000 clones, roughly 89% of them singletons. Germline values: CDR1 SGDLS, CDR2 YYNGEE. The V segment lost 8 bases and the J segment 1 base; nucleotides outside the gene matches: 4. The length of the CDR3 is 13 residues. The source is an adult in good health. This material consisted of peripheral blood, taken on day 0 of AZD1222 vaccination. The V and J genes are TRBV9 and TRBJ2-3; 7 bases align to TRBD2. The CDR3 is CARRGNGTDTQYF. The CDR3 region has the DNA TGTGCCAGGCGGGGGAACGGCACAGATACGCAGTATTTT.